This T cell receptor beta chain was found in a study of T cells in Graves' hyperthyroidism and ophthalmopathy (dated by TCRdb to between 2018 and 2021). With respect to the entire study: Peripheral blood was sampled at the time of initial diagnosis, prior to any treatment. TCR V-J signatures able to tell the groups apart were searched for in a discovery cohort of 90 to 100 patients, of whom about 40 had Graves' ophthalmopathy and 57 had stable Graves' hyperthyroidism. Prospective prediction of ophthalmopathy was tested in an independent validation cohort of 18 to 20 hyperthyroidism patients and 17 patients who later progressed to ophthalmopathy. The 90 to 100 discovery patients were randomly divided into training and test sets at a 7:3 ratio. Thyroid tissue and blood T-cell repertoires from about 6 Graves' hyperthyroidism patients were also compared in the study. After blood sampling, hyperthyroidism patients were treated with methimazole at a starting dose of 30 mg daily, and ophthalmopathy patients were treated with high-dose intravenous methylprednisolone. The paper reports TCR Vbeta CDR3 sequencing of 135 peripheral blood samples: some 41 ophthalmopathy, some 80 hyperthyroidism and around 17 progressor patients.

The TCR beta CDR3 regions were amplified from RNA transcripts. For the first round of RT-PCR on the TCR CDR3, the HTBI primer set was used together with the Qiagen OneStep RT-PCR kit. The libraries were constructed in a second round of multiplex PCR and then size-selected and purified. Libraries were sequenced paired-end with 100 bp reads on an Illumina HiSeq2000. In the authors' own workflow: SOAPnuke was used to process the raw data, removing reads that contained adapters or uncalled bases, had a mean Phred below 15, or lacked an exact match to the constant primer or identifier. COPE v1.2.5 was used to merge high-quality paired reads, and clonotypes were defined as unique nucleotide sequences. MiTCR v1.1 was used to align clonotypes to the IMGT TRBV, TRBD and TRBJ reference segments. Analysis was restricted to V-J combinations with a frequency above 0.0001, which covered 98% to 99.2% of repertoires. The TCS score was defined as the ratio of F50 (clonal expansion) to E x V (chaos), calculated using BLOSUM62-based TCRdist between CDR3 peptides within each V-J. Welch's t-statistics and random forest reduced around 550 V-J features to 10 to 15, which were used in a naive Bayes classifier (R e1071). TCRdb trimmed public reads at Q25 via fastp, called clones via MiXCR and kept in-frame beta chains. For every CDR3 protein sequence, its rows merge into one entry that carries the most common genes and DNA. TCRdb assigned the V and J calls; the authors' analysis was not used. This sample lists a few hundred thousand distinct CDR3 sequences; about 15% were detected once. Over 25% of the sample is in the top ten clones.

The junction shows trimming of 6 bases on V and 7 bases on J, and the gene matches do not reach 10 bases of it. The CDR3 sequence holds 16 residues, the cysteine and phenylalanine included. This entry keeps only the CDR3 DNA: 48 bases, framed from base 1. The germline V gene specifies MNHNS as CDR1 and SASEGT as CDR2. The paper as a whole reports these results and caveats: In cross-validation, a model built on a 13 V-J signature told ophthalmopathy apart from stable hyperthyroidism with under 90% sensitivity and around 81% specificity, and in testing the same model reached 80%/75%. During validation, the model predicted progression to ophthalmopathy a median of roughly 7.1 months ahead of onset, with approximately 71% sensitivity and roughly 75% specificity. Most expanded thyroid clonotypes (frequency above 0.001) were also detected in blood, suggesting blood repertoires may reflect thyroid immune responses. No statistical method was used to set the sample size in advance, and investigators knew the group allocation.

Details on this clonotype: No antigen is known for it. Per-base quality was not reported, and no clone a single base away is much larger than it.

Ophthalmopathy patients had moderately to severely active disease, with a Clinical Activity Score of 3 or more, a NOSPECS grade of 4 or more, and a disease duration of less than 3 months. Patients with uncontrolled infections, other autoimmune diseases, pregnancy or lactation were excluded. Diagnoses were based on clinical symptoms, serum thyroxine and TRAb, thyroid ultrasound and orbital computed tomography. PBMCs were isolated from about 10 ml of fresh peripheral blood by Ficoll-Paque density gradient centrifugation. Trizol reagent was used to extract total RNA, and RNA quality was then checked on an Agilent 2100 Bioanalyzer.

The sequencing sample was made of blood. The source is a woman aged 25 to 39 with Graves' ophthalmopathy. The chain joins TRBV6-1 to TRBJ2-1; a stretch of 12 junction bases matches TRBD2. The encoded CDR3 is CASSKTRLAGENEQFF. The nucleotide sequence is TGTGCCAGCAGCAAAACCCGACTAGCGGGAGAAAATGAGCAGTTCTTC.